The clone carrying this TCR beta chain was seen at least ten times. MiXCR was run by TCRdb on the 5' RACE reads, yielding one entry per CDR3 protein. This repertoire shows tens of thousands of distinct CDR3 sequences, about 4.9% found once; its top ten account for 30% to 35%. Time point meaning: sample taken at primary tumor resection. Whole RNA obtained from tumor, nontumor lung or frozen PBMC underwent sequencing without sorting. The data stem from a study of spatial heterogeneity in lung cancer. J lost 5 bases, V lost 4 bases, and 6 bases had no gene match. Germline V lookup: CDR1 LNHDA, CDR2 SQIVND (reference sequence). This CDR3 has 15 residues.

This TCR came from a male donor with early-stage non-small cell lung cancer. The specimen comprised PBMCs, sampled at surgery. The gene calls are TRBV19 and TRBJ2-3; 10 positions match TRBD1. The CDR3 bases are TGTGCCAGTAGTACCGGGACAGGGGCAGTAGATACGCAGTATTTT. Translating it yields CASSTGTGAVDTQYF.